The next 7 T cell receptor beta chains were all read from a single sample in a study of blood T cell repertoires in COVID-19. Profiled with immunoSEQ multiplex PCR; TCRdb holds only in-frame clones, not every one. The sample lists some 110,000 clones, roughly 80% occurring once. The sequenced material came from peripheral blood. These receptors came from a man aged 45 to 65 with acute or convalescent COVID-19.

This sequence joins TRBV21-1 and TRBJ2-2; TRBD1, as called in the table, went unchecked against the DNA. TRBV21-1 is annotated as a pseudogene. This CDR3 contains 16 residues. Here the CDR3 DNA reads TGTGCCAGCAGCAAAGGGTGGGCAGTTCACACCGGGGAGCTGTTTTTT. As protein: CASSKGWAVHTGELFF.

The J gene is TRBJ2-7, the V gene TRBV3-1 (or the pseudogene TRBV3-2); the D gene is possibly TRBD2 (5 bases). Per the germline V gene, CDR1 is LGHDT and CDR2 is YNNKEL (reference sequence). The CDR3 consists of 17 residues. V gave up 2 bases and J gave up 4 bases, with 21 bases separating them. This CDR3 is CASSQPTGWESGYEQYF. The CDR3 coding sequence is TGTGCCAGCAGCCAACCCACCGGCTGGGAATCGGGGTACGAGCAGTACTTC.

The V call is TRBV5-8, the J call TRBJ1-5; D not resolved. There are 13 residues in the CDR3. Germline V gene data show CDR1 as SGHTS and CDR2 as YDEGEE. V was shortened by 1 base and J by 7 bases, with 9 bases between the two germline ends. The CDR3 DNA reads TGTGCCAGCAGCTTGAGGTCAGGACAGCCCCAGCATTTT. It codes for CASSLRSGQPQHF.

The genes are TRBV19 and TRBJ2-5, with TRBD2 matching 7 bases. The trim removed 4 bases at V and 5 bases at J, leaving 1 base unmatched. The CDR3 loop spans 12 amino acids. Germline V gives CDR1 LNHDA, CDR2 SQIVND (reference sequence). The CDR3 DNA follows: TGTGCCAGTAGTAGGCGGGGGGAGACCCAGTACTTC. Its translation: CASSRRGETQYF.

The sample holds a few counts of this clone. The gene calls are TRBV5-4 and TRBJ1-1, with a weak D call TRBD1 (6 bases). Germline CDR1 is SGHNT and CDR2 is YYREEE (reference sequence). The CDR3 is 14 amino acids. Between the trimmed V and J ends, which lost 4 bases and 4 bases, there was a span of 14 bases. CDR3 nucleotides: TGTGCCAGCAGCGGGGGCCGCGGTCTCACTGAAGCTTTCTTT. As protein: CASSGGRGLTEAFF.

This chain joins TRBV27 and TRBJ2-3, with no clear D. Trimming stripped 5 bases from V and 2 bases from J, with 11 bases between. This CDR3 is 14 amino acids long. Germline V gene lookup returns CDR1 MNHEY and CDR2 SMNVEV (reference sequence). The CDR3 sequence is CASSRERVTDTQYF. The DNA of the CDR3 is TGTGCCAGCAGTCGAGAGAGAGTCACAGATACGCAGTATTTT.

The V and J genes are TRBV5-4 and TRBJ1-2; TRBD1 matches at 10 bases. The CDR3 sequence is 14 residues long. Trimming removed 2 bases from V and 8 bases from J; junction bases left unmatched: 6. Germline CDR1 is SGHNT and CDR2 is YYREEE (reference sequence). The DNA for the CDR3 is TGTGCCAGCAGCTTACAGGACAGGGGGTACGGCTACACCTTC. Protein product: CASSLQDRGYGYTF.